This is a list of T cell receptor beta chains from one sample in a study of regulatory T cells in long-lasting Graves disease. Using its own MiXCR run on the multiplex PCR reads, TCRdb lists one record per CDR3 protein. The profile shows roughly 500,000 distinct CDR3 sequences, less than 25% of them singletons. The sequences come from peripheral blood mononuclear cells (PBMCs), collected when the disease was refractory, from a patient treated with antithyroid drugs. The receptors stem from a female donor with Graves disease. Each CDR3 is given without its conserved first and last residue.

V gene | CDR3 protein
TRBV29-1 | SVEGPGTLYEQY
TRBV28 | ASLVNTEAF
TRBV6-5 | ASSLMGGTYQETQY
TRBV12-3/TRBV12-4 | ASSLSGRSGELF
TRBV18 | ASSPDNRERQH
TRBV7-9 | ASSLSLEESTDTQY
TRBV28 | ASSSPDATNEKLF
TRBV3-1 | ASIGLGPEEETQY
TRBV25-1 | ASSENSFTNEKLF
TRBV3-1 | ASSPGQMRTQETQY
TRBV6-1 | ASRATGATYGYT
TRBV7-2 | ASSPQRVRNYGYT
TRBV18 | ASSGGEQPQH
TRBV3-1 | ASSQDERGEY
TRBV6-1 | ASRMGTENQPQH
TRBV2 | ASRRTGTNTGELF
TRBV28 | ASTQGVGTEAF
TRBV29-1 | SVESTDSGNTIY
TRBV28 | ASSLPGSVGENGYT
TRBV5-1 | ASSLVPGEAF
TRBV28 | ASRPPSHEQY
TRBV6-1 | ASQTGQGEY